The subject of this entry is one T cell receptor beta chain. The V gene lost 0 bases and the J gene lost 0 bases, with 6 bases spanning the gap. The CDR3 totals 14 residues. Germline V gene lookup returns CDR1 SGHNT and CDR2 YYREEE (reference sequence). This record belongs to a study of OX40 agonist ivuxolimab in advanced cancers. This table comes from immunoSEQ multiplex PCR, and its TCRdb copy is limited to in-frame clones, with some not included. The sample shows tens of thousands of clones, around nine tenths of them seen only once. The sequence was collected from an adult with an advanced solid tumor such as melanoma, head and neck, liver or kidney cancer. J is TRBJ2-5 and V is TRBV5-4; no reliable D call. The starting material was CD4+ or CD8+ T cells sorted from blood, obtained in a trial of the OX40 agonist ivuxolimab. The CDR3 coding sequence is TGTGCCAGCAGCTTGGCCAACAACCAAGAGACCCAGTACTTC. The encoded protein is CASSLANNQETQYF. The full variable domain, completed using reference TRBV5-4 and TRBJ2-5, is ETGVTQSPTHLIKTRGQQVTLRCSSQSGHNTVSWYQQALGQGPQFIFQYYREEENGRGNFPPRFSGLQFPNYSSELNVNALELDDSALYLCASSLANNQETQYFGPGTRLLVL.